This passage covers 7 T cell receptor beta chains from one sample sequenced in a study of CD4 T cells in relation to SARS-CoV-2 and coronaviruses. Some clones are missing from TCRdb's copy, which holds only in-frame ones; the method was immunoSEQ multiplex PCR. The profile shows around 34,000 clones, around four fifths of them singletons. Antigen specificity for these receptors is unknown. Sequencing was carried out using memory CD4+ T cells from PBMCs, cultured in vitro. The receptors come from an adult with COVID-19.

CDR3: CASSPASGRDEQYF. CDR3 bases: TGTGCCAGCAGTCCGGCTAGCGGGAGGGACGAGCAGTACTTC. The rearrangement joins TRBV6-2 or TRBV6-3 to TRBJ2-7; 12 bases match TRBD2. The CDR3 runs to 14 residues. V was pared by 5 bases and J by 5 bases, with 4 bases of the junction left unmatched. Germline loops: CDR1 MNHEY, CDR2 SVGEGT.

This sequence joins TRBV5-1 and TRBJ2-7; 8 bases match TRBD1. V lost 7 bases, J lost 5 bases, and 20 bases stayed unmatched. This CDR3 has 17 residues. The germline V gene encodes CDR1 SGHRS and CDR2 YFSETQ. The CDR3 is CASQTGAVPGKNDEQYF. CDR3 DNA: TGCGCCAGCCAGACAGGGGCCGTCCCCGGGAAGAATGACGAGCAGTACTTC.

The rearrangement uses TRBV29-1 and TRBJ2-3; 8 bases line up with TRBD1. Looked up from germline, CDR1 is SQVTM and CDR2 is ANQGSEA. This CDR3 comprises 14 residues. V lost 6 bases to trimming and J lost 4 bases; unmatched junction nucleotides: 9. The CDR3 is CSVSLQTGADTQYF. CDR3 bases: TGCAGCGTGTCCCTTCAGACAGGGGCAGATACGCAGTATTTT.

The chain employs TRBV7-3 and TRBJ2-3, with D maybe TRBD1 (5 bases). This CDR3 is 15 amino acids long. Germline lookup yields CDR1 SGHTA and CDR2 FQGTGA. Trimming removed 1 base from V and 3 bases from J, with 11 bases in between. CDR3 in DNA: TGTGCCAGCAGCTTAATAGGGGCAGATACAGATACGCAGTATTTT. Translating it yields CASSLIGADTDTQYF.

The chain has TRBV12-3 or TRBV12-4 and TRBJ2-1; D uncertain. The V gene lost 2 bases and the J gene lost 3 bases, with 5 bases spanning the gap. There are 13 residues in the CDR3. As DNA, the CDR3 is TGTGCCAGCAGTTTAAGACGCTACAATGAGCAGTTCTTC. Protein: CASSLRRYNEQFF.

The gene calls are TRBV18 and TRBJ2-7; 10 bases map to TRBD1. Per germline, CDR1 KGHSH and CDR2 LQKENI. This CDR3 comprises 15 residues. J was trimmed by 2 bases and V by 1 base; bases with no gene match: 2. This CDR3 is CASSPRDRGPYEQYF. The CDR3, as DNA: TGTGCCAGCTCACCACGGGACAGGGGACCCTACGAGCAGTACTTC. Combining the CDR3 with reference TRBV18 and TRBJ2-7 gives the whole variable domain NAGVMQNPRHLVRRRGQEARLRCSPMKGHSHVYWYRQLPEEGLKFMVYLQKENIIDESGMPKERFSAEFPKEGPSILRIQQVVRGDSAAYFCASSPRDRGPYEQYFGPGTRLTVT.

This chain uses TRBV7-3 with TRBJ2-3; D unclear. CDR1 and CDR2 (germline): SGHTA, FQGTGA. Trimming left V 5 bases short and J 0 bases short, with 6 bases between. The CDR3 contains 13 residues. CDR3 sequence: CASSRTSTDTQYF. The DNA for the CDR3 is TGTGCCAGCAGCAGAACTAGCACAGATACGCAGTATTTT.